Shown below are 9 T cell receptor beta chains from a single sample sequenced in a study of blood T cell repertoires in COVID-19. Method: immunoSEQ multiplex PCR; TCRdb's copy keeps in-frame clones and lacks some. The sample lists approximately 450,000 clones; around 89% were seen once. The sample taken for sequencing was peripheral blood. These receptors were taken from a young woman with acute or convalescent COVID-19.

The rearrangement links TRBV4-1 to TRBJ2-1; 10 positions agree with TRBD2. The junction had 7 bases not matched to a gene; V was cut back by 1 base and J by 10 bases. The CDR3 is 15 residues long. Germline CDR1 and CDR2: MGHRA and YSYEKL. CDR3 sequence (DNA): TGCGCCAGCAGCCAAGGGAGCGGGGGGGCAGGGGAGCAGTTCTTC. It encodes CASSQGSGGAGEQFF.

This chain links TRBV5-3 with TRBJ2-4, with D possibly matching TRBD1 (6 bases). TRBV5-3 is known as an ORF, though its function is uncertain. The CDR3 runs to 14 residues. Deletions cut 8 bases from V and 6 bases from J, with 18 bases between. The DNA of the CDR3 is TGTGCCAGTACCCCTGACAGGTATAGAAACATTCAGTACTTC. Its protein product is CASTPDRYRNIQYF.

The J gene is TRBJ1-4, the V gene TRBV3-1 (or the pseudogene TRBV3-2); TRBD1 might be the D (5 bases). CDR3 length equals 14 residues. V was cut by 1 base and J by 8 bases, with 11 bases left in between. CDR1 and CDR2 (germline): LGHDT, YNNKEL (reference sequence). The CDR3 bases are TGTGCCAGCAGCCAAGGACAGTACTACGAAAAACTGTTTTTT. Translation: CASSQGQYYEKLFF.

The CDR3 loop is CASSLVNRPYEQYF. CDR3 bases: TGTGCCAGCAGCTTAGTGAACAGGCCCTACGAGCAGTACTTC. This rearrangement joins TRBV7-9 to TRBJ2-7; tentative D call: TRBD1 (5 bases). There are 14 residues in the CDR3. Germline V gene data show CDR1 as SEHNR and CDR2 as FQNEAQ (reference sequence). Trimming shortened V by 1 base and J by 2 bases, and 9 bases separated the two germline ends.

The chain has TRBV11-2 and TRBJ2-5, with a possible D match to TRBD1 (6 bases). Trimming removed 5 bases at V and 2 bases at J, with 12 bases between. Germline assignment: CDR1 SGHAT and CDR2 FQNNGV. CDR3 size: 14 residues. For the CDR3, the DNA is TGTGCCAGCAGCCAACCGGACAGTCAAGAGACCCAGTACTTC. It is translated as CASSQPDSQETQYF. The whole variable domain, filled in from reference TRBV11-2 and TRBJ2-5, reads EAGVAQSPRYKIIEKRQSVAFWCNPISGHATLYWYQQILGQGPKLLIQFQNNGVVDDSQLPKDRFSAERLKGVDSTLKIQPAKLEDSAVYLCASSQPDSQETQYFGPGTRLLVL.

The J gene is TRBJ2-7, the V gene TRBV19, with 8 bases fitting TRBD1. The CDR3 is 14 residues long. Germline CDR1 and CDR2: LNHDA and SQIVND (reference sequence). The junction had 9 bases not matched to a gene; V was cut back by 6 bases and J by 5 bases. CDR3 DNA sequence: TGTGCCAGTAGCATACGGACAGGGTTGGACGAGCAGTACTTC. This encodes CASSIRTGLDEQYF.

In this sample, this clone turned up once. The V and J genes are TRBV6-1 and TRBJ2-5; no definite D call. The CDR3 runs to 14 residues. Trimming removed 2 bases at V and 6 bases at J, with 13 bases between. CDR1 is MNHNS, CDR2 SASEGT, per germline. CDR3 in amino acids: CASSETRLVKTQYF. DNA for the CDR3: TGTGCCAGCAGTGAAACCAGGCTCGTAAAGACCCAGTACTTC.

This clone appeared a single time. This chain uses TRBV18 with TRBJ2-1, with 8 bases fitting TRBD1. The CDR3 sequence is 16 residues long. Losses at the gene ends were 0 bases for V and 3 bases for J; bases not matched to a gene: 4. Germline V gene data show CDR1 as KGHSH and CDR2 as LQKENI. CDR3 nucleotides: TGTGCCAGCTCACCACCTTCCGGACAGGGCTACAATGAGCAGTTCTTC. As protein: CASSPPSGQGYNEQFF. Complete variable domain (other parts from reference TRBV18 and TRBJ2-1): NAGVMQNPRHLVRRRGQEARLRCSPMKGHSHVYWYRQLPEEGLKFMVYLQKENIIDESGMPKERFSAEFPKEGPSILRIQQVVRGDSAAYFCASSPPSGQGYNEQFFGPGTRLTVL.

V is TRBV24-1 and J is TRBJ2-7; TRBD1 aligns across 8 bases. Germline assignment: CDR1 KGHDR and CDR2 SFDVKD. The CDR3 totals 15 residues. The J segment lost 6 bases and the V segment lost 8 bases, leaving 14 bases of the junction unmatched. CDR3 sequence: CATNDSDQGALEQYF. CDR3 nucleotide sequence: TGTGCCACCAATGACTCAGACCAGGGGGCCCTCGAGCAGTACTTC.